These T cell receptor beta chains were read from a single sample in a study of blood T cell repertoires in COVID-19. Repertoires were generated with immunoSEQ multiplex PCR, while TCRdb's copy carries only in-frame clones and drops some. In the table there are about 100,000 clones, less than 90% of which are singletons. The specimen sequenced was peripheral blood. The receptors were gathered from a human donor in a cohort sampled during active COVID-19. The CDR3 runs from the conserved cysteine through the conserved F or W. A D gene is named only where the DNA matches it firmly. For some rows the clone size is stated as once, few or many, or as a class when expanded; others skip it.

CDR3: CAGRGRLNEKLFF
DNA: TGTGCCGGGAGGGGCCGACTAAATGAAAAACTGTTTTTT
D: NA
J: TRBJ1-4
V: TRBV2
size: NA

CDR3: CASYDSGEKLFF
DNA: TGTGCCTCTTACGACTCTGGTGAAAAACTGTTTTTT
D: NA
J: TRBJ1-4
V: TRBV2
size: NA

CDR3: CASSLRNTGELFF
DNA: TGTGCCAGCAGCCTAAGGAACACCGGGGAGCTGTTTTTT
D: NA
J: TRBJ2-2
V: TRBV7-2
size: NA

CDR3: CASSQVPGSTEAFF
DNA: TGTGCCAGCAGCCAAGTTCCGGGGAGCACTGAAGCTTTCTTT
D: NA
J: TRBJ1-1
V: TRBV3-1/TRBV3-2
size: once

CDR3: CASSLSFDRARFTPGELFF
DNA: TGTGCCAGCAGCTTGTCATTCGACAGGGCCCGCTTCACACCCGGGGAGCTGTTTTTT
D: TRBD1
J: TRBJ2-2
V: TRBV5-4
size: NA

CDR3: CASSESGGADYNEQFF
DNA: TGTGCCAGCAGCGAGAGCGGGGGGGCCGACTACAATGAGCAGTTCTTC
D: TRBD2
J: TRBJ2-1
V: TRBV7-9
size: NA

CDR3: CASRRTGTGGEAFF
DNA: TGTGCCAGCAGACGTACCGGGACAGGGGGTGAAGCTTTCTTT
D: TRBD1
J: TRBJ1-1
V: TRBV28
size: NA

CDR3: CASSSSGASYNEQFF
DNA: TGTGCCAGCAGCTCCAGCGGAGCCTCCTACAATGAGCAGTTCTTC
D: NA
J: TRBJ2-1
V: TRBV7-9
size: NA

CDR3: CASSLLGRSSPLHF
DNA: TGTGCCAGCAGTTTACTGGGGCGAAGTTCACCCCTCCACTTT
D: NA
J: TRBJ1-6
V: TRBV27
size: NA

CDR3: CASSGLSRDRGRNTEAFF
DNA: TGTGCCAGCAGTGGCCTCTCCCGGGACAGGGGGAGGAACACTGAAGCTTTCTTT
D: TRBD1
J: TRBJ1-1
V: TRBV25-1
size: once

CDR3: CASTTVNQPQHF
DNA: TGTGCCAGTACGACAGTAAATCAGCCCCAGCATTTT
D: NA
J: TRBJ1-5
V: TRBV7-9
size: NA

CDR3: CASSESIGGGEKLFF
DNA: TGTGCCAGCAGTGAATCTATAGGGGGGGGCGAAAAACTGTTTTTT
D: NA
J: TRBJ1-4
V: TRBV25-1
size: NA

CDR3: CASSLSGGKGPHQPQHF
DNA: TGTGCCAGCAGTTTATCGGGGGGGAAGGGTCCCCATCAGCCCCAGCATTTT
D: NA
J: TRBJ1-5
V: TRBV27
size: NA

CDR3: CASTLRAGIKETQYF
DNA: TGTGCCAGTACCCTCCGGGCGGGAATCAAAGAGACCCAGTACTTC
D: NA
J: TRBJ2-5
V: TRBV19
size: once

CDR3: CASSPSWEPRPQHF
DNA: TGTGCCAGCAGCCCCTCGTGGGAGCCCCGGCCCCAGCATTTT
D: NA
J: TRBJ1-5
V: TRBV9
size: NA

CDR3: CASSKMTSPQETQYF
DNA: TGTGCCAGCAGTAAAATGACTAGCCCTCAAGAGACCCAGTACTTC
D: TRBD2
J: TRBJ2-5
V: TRBV2
size: NA

CDR3: CASNPSRGSSYNSPLHF
DNA: TGTGCCAGTAACCCTTCGCGTGGGAGCTCCTATAATTCACCCCTCCACTTT
D: NA
J: TRBJ1-6
V: TRBV19
size: NA

CDR3: CASSIARTGFLYGYTF
DNA: TGTGCCAGTAGTATAGCCCGCACAGGGTTTCTCTATGGCTACACCTTC
D: NA
J: TRBJ1-2
V: TRBV19
size: NA

CDR3: CAWSVRSVEQYF
DNA: TGTGCCTGGAGTGTAAGATCGGTAGAGCAGTACTTC
D: NA
J: TRBJ2-7
V: TRBV30
size: once

CDR3: CASSLAGVYGYTF
DNA: TGTGCCAGCAGTTTAGCAGGGGTGTATGGCTACACCTTC
D: NA
J: TRBJ1-2
V: TRBV28
size: NA

CDR3: CASSWEPGLASSYEQFF
DNA: TGTGCCAGCAGCTGGGAACCGGGACTAGCCTCGTCGTATGAGCAGTTCTTC
D: TRBD2
J: TRBJ2-1
V: TRBV7-9
size: NA

CDR3: CSVLGQNIQYF
DNA: TGCAGTGTCCTAGGTCAAAACATTCAGTACTTC
D: NA
J: TRBJ2-4
V: TRBV20-1
size: NA

CDR3: CASSPLTGGNTGELFF
DNA: TGTGCCAGCAGCCCCTTGACAGGGGGGAACACCGGGGAGCTGTTTTTT
D: TRBD1
J: TRBJ2-2
V: TRBV4-2
size: NA

CDR3: CASDRQGRGYTF
DNA: TGTGCCAGCGACCGACAGGGCCGGGGCTACACCTTC
D: TRBD1
J: TRBJ1-2
V: TRBV28
size: few

CDR3: CASSLAPLAGDNEQFF
DNA: TGCGCCAGCAGCTTGGCCCCCCTAGCGGGAGACAATGAGCAGTTCTTC
D: TRBD2
J: TRBJ2-1
V: TRBV5-1
size: NA

CDR3: CASSSKYRFYEQYF
DNA: TGTGCCAGCAGTTCAAAATACAGGTTTTACGAGCAGTACTTC
D: NA
J: TRBJ2-7
V: TRBV27
size: NA

CDR3: CASSLAPGTQYF
DNA: TGTGCCAGCAGCTTGGCCCCAGGTACGCAGTATTTT
D: NA
J: TRBJ2-3
V: TRBV5-4
size: NA

CDR3: CASREPGLESYEQYF
DNA: TGTGCCAGCAGAGAACCGGGACTAGAGTCCTACGAGCAGTACTTC
D: TRBD2
J: TRBJ2-7
V: TRBV11-2
size: NA

CDR3: CSGTTGPYEQYF
DNA: TGCAGCGGAACGACAGGGCCCTACGAGCAGTACTTC
D: TRBD1
J: TRBJ2-7
V: TRBV29-1
size: NA